The rows below give T cell receptor beta chains drawn from one sample of a study of blood T cell repertoires in COVID-19. Assay: immunoSEQ multiplex PCR; the TCRdb copy retains only in-frame clones and omits some. The sample holds about 340,000 clones, 65% to 90% seen once. The sample taken for sequencing was PBMCs or T cells enriched from blood (not recorded which). These receptors all stem from a woman in her 40s with acute COVID-19. Each CDR3 is given with its conserved first and last residue. D genes are given only for firm matches. A row's size may be missing; if present it is once, few, many or a size class.

cdr3_aa,cdr3_nt,cdr3_length,clone_size,d_call,j_call,v_call
CASSIDTYNEQFF,TGTGCCAGTAGTATTGATACATACAATGAGCAGTTCTTC,13,NA,NA,TRBJ2-1,TRBV19
CASSPQKPNTEAFF,TGTGCCAGCAGTCCACAGAAGCCGAACACTGAAGCTTTCTTT,14,once,NA,TRBJ1-1,TRBV27
CASSSLRRAYNSPLHF,TGTGCCAGCAGTTCCCTCCGCAGGGCCTATAATTCACCCCTCCACTTT,16,NA,NA,TRBJ1-6,TRBV28
CASSKGLASYEQYF,TGTGCCAGCAGCAAGGGACTAGCAAGTTACGAGCAGTACTTC,14,NA,NA,TRBJ2-7,TRBV21-1
CASSQRGSSYEQYF,TGTGCCAGCAGCCAACGTGGCAGCTCCTACGAGCAGTACTTC,14,NA,NA,TRBJ2-7,TRBV28
CSARRGNTQYF,TGCAGTGCTAGGCGGGGGAATACGCAGTATTTT,11,NA,TRBD2,TRBJ2-3,TRBV20-1
CASSLLGGGETQYF,TGTGCCAGCAGCTTATTGGGCGGGGGGGAGACCCAGTACTTC,14,NA,TRBD2,TRBJ2-5,TRBV7-2
CASSPRAESSGNTIYF,TGTGCCAGCTCCCCGAGGGCTGAGTCCTCTGGAAACACCATATATTTT,16,NA,NA,TRBJ1-3,TRBV18
CASSPLEPPGQETQYF,TGTGCCAGCTCACCTCTAGAGCCCCCGGGCCAAGAGACCCAGTACTTC,16,once,NA,TRBJ2-5,TRBV18
CASSFQGNTGELFF,TGCGCCAGCAGCTTTCAGGGGAACACCGGGGAGCTGTTTTTT,14,once,NA,TRBJ2-2,TRBV5-1
CASSLSGINQPQHF,TGTGCCAGCAGCTTGTCGGGGATCAATCAGCCCCAGCATTTT,14,NA,NA,TRBJ1-5,TRBV5-8
CASSSRTGYPGELFF,TGTGCCAGCAGCTCCCGGACAGGGTACCCCGGGGAGCTGTTTTTT,15,NA,TRBD1,TRBJ2-2,TRBV7-3
CASSWKQGLWTEAFF,TGTGCCAGCAGCTGGAAGCAGGGGTTATGGACTGAAGCTTTCTTT,15,NA,NA,TRBJ1-1,TRBV11-2
CASSNLPGTGSEKLFF,TGTGCCAGCAGCAACCTACCTGGGACAGGCAGTGAAAAACTGTTTTTT,16,NA,TRBD1,TRBJ1-4,TRBV25-1
CASQEPLAGYGYTF,TGTGCCAGCCAAGAACCTCTGGCTGGCTATGGCTACACCTTC,14,NA,NA,TRBJ1-2,TRBV19
CASSLKGLNYGYTF,TGTGCCAGCAGTTTAAAGGGACTGAACTATGGCTACACCTTC,14,NA,NA,TRBJ1-2,TRBV27
CASSSDSSTDTQYF,TGTGCCAGCAGTTCCGACAGCAGCACAGATACGCAGTATTTT,14,NA,NA,TRBJ2-3,TRBV6-2/TRBV6-3
CASSPGKMNTEAFF,TGTGCCAGCAGCCCGGGGAAAATGAACACTGAAGCTTTCTTT,14,few,NA,TRBJ1-1,TRBV3-1/TRBV3-2
CASSTYSVGLAGDEAGELFF,TGTGCCAGCAGCACATACTCCGTGGGACTAGCGGGAGACGAGGCCGGGGAGCTGTTTTTT,20,NA,TRBD2,TRBJ2-2,TRBV13
CASSPPSQYQETQYF,TGTGCCAGCTCACCACCGTCCCAGTACCAAGAGACCCAGTACTTC,15,once,NA,TRBJ2-5,TRBV18
CASQDTYGYTF,TGTGCCAGTCAAGACACCTATGGCTACACCTTC,11,NA,NA,TRBJ1-2,TRBV19
CASSWTGGNQPQHF,TGTGCCAGCAGTTGGACAGGCGGAAATCAGCCCCAGCATTTT,14,NA,TRBD1,TRBJ1-5,TRBV5-8
CASSAQVSSGNTIYF,TGTGCCAGCAGCGCACAGGTGAGCTCTGGAAACACCATATATTTT,15,NA,NA,TRBJ1-3,TRBV3-1/TRBV3-2
CASSLLDLRTLTDTQYF,TGTGCCAGCAGCTTACTCGATCTGCGTACCCTCACAGATACGCAGTATTTT,17,NA,NA,TRBJ2-3,TRBV7-8
CASSSYTRTSGEKETQYF,TGTGCCAGCAGCTCTTATACGCGGACTAGCGGGGAAAAAGAGACCCAGTACTTC,18,NA,TRBD2,TRBJ2-5,TRBV3-1/TRBV3-2
CASREDEIAEAFF,TGTGCCAGCAGGGAGGACGAGATCGCTGAAGCTTTCTTT,13,NA,NA,TRBJ1-1,TRBV6-5
CASSLGDRVSPLHF,TGTGCCAGCAGCTTAGGGGACAGAGTTTCACCCCTCCACTTT,14,NA,TRBD1,TRBJ1-6,TRBV11-2
CASSVPKRLPYEQYF,TGTGCCAGCAGCGTACCCAAGCGGCTGCCCTACGAGCAGTACTTC,15,NA,NA,TRBJ2-7,TRBV9
CASSGQGAVGNQPQHF,TGTGCCAGCAGTGGACAGGGGGCTGTTGGCAATCAGCCCCAGCATTTT,16,NA,TRBD1,TRBJ1-5,TRBV27
CAIPAGQGRSNTEAFF,TGTGCCATCCCTGCCGGACAGGGGCGGTCGAACACTGAAGCTTTCTTT,16,NA,TRBD1,TRBJ1-1,TRBV5-4
CASTLAVGGTEAFF,TGTGCCAGCACTTTAGCGGTGGGGGGCACTGAAGCTTTCTTT,14,many,NA,TRBJ1-1,TRBV6-5
CASSMRGTAQPQHF,TGTGCCAGTAGTATGAGGGGGACGGCTCAGCCCCAGCATTTT,14,NA,NA,TRBJ1-5,TRBV19
CASSKALSGDYSNQPQHF,TGTGCCAGCAGCAAAGCGCTTTCAGGGGATTATAGCAATCAGCCCCAGCATTTT,18,NA,NA,TRBJ1-5,TRBV21-1
CASSPRLSEGSPLHF,TGTGCCAGCAGCCCCCGACTATCTGAAGGTTCACCCCTCCACTTT,15,NA,NA,TRBJ1-6,TRBV4-2
CASSLFTTNEKLFF,TGTGCCAGCAGTTTATTCACAACTAATGAAAAACTGTTTTTT,14,NA,NA,TRBJ1-4,TRBV27